The 18 T cell receptor beta chains below were found in one sample sequenced in a study of blood T cell repertoires in COVID-19. The method was immunoSEQ multiplex PCR; TCRdb's version includes in-frame clones alone and lacks a portion of them. The sample carries a few hundred thousand clones, around 88% recorded once. The sequenced sample was peripheral blood. The origin of the receptors is a woman aged 60-70 years with COVID-19, enrolled during active disease.

The genes are TRBV5-1 and TRBJ1-2; 7 bases align to TRBD1. CDR3 length: 16 residues. The germline gives CDR1 SGHRS, CDR2 YFSETQ. The V gene end was trimmed by 0 bases and the J gene end by 4 bases; junction bases not matched to a gene: 9. The CDR3 protein is CASSLDGTVAGYGYTF. Written as DNA, the CDR3 is TGCGCCAGCAGCTTGGACGGGACAGTTGCTGGCTATGGCTACACCTTC.

The rearrangement uses TRBV29-1 and TRBJ2-3; D ambiguous. CDR1 and CDR2 (germline): SQVTM, ANQGSEA. Trimming shortened V by 4 bases and J by 7 bases, and 6 bases separated the two germline ends. The CDR3 length is 10 residues. The CDR3, as DNA: TGCAGCGTTGGGCAAAATACGCAGTATTTT. As protein: CSVGQNTQYF.

The V gene is TRBV18, the J gene TRBJ1-2, with D unresolved. The CDR3 is 13 residues long. With 3 bases removed from V and 8 bases from J, the gap between germline ends came to 13 bases. The germline gives CDR1 KGHSH, CDR2 LQKENI. CDR3 sequence: CASSPDKIAGYTF. Here the CDR3 DNA reads TGTGCCAGCTCACCCGACAAGATTGCCGGCTACACCTTC.

The genes are TRBV5-6 and TRBJ1-1, with no clear D. V shed 4 bases and J shed 10 bases, with 14 bases lying between them. CDR1 SGHDT and CDR2 YYEEEE come from the germline V gene. The CDR3 runs to 12 residues. CDR3: CASSLGVRVAFF. In DNA, the CDR3 is TGTGCCAGCAGCCTCGGGGTCCGGGTAGCTTTCTTT. The whole variable domain, filled in from reference TRBV5-6 and TRBJ1-1, reads DAGVTQSPTHLIKTRGQQVTLRCSPKSGHDTVSWYQQALGQGPQFIFQYYEEEERQRGNFPDRFSGHQFPNYSSELNVNALLLGDSALYLCASSLGVRVAFFGQGTRLTVV.

This chain's CDR3 is CASSPQGVGTDTQYF. The DNA of the CDR3 is TGTGCCAGCTCACCACAGGGGGTAGGCACAGATACGCAGTATTTT. The V and J genes are TRBV18 and TRBJ2-3; tentative D call: TRBD1 (6 bases). Trimming took off 1 base at V and 1 base at J, with 9 bases between the two ends. This CDR3 contains 15 residues. CDR1 is KGHSH, CDR2 LQKENI, per germline.

A note on this clone: Other DNA sequences of this sample code for an identical CDR3. This chain joins TRBV5-1 and TRBJ2-7, with 12 bases lining up with TRBD2. Per the germline V gene, CDR1 is SGHRS and CDR2 is YFSETQ. Unmatched junction bases numbered 6, after V lost 1 base and J lost 7 bases. The length of the CDR3 is 15 residues. In DNA form, the CDR3 reads TGCGCCAGCAGCTTGCCTAGCGGGGGGGCTGGGGAGCAGTACTTC. Its protein is CASSLPSGGAGEQYF.

The V call is TRBV27, the J call TRBJ2-3, with 15 bases matching TRBD2. V lost 4 bases to trimming and J lost 6 bases; unmatched junction nucleotides: 5. Germline lookup yields CDR1 MNHEY and CDR2 SMNVEV (reference sequence). The CDR3 is made up of 16 amino acids. The DNA for the CDR3 is TGTGCCAGCAGTTCCCTAGGGACTAGCGGGGGGGATACGCAGTATTTT. It translates to CASSSLGTSGGDTQYF.

The chain combines TRBV6-2 or TRBV6-3 with TRBJ2-7; D is possibly TRBD1 (6 bases). Trimming removed 2 bases at V and 6 bases at J, with 20 bases between. The CDR3 has 16 amino acids. In germline, CDR1 is MNHEY, CDR2 SVGEGT. The CDR3 region is CASSYNWGRTQGEQYF. The DNA of the CDR3 is TGTGCCAGCAGTTACAATTGGGGGCGGACCCAAGGCGAGCAGTACTTC.

V usage is TRBV6-6 and J usage is TRBJ1-6; no clear D. The CDR3 length is 16 residues. V lost 5 bases and J 5 bases, leaving 16 bases between the germline ends. Germline V lookup: CDR1 MNHNY, CDR2 SVGAGI (reference sequence). CDR3 in DNA: TGTGCCAGCAGTCCGGAGATACCTTCCCATAATTCACCCCTCCACTTT. It specifies CASSPEIPSHNSPLHF.

Comment on this clone: Its ends do not fully match the called genes, so a read error is possible. This chain uses TRBV11-2 with TRBJ2-7, with TRBD1 matching over 8 bases. CDR1 is SGHAT and CDR2 is FQNNGV in the germline V gene. This CDR3 has 11 residues. The CDR3 is CASSLIDRGPF. Here the CDR3 DNA reads TGTGCCAGCAGCTTGATCGACAGGGGACCTTTC.

This chain connects TRBV2 to TRBJ2-2; 7 bases align to TRBD1. This CDR3 contains 15 residues. The V gene end was trimmed by 6 bases and the J gene end by 4 bases; junction bases not matched to a gene: 8. CDR1 is SNHLY and CDR2 is FYNNEI in the germline V gene. The CDR3 nucleotides are TGTGCCAGCAGAATTAGGGGGCTCGGCACCGGGGAGCTGTTTTTT. It specifies CASRIRGLGTGELFF.

In its sample, this clone was seen many times. The chain is built from TRBV30 and TRBJ1-1; 7 positions agree with TRBD1. CDR3 length equals 17 residues. With 0 bases clipped from V and 1 base from J, the junction kept 11 bases outside the gene matches. Germline CDR1 GTSNPN, CDR2 SVGIG (reference sequence). The DNA of the CDR3 is TGTGCCTGGAGTGTACTCGATCGGACAGGTCCGAACACTGAAGCTTTCTTT. Its protein product is CAWSVLDRTGPNTEAFF.

For this clone: The junction departs from germline at one end; a sequencing error may be responsible. The chain uses TRBV30 and TRBJ1-2; D is perhaps TRBD1 (5 bases). The germline gives CDR1 GTSNPN, CDR2 SVGIG (reference sequence). The CDR3 length is 13 residues. The CDR3 is CAWSVSRGIAGRF. CDR3 coding DNA: TGTGCCTGGAGTGTCAGCCGGGGTATAGCGGGACGGTTC.

V gene TRBV6-6 combines with J gene TRBJ2-6; TRBD1 agrees at 9 bases. The length of the CDR3 is 18 residues. V shed 6 bases, J shed 0 bases, and the junction held 9 bases outside the gene matches. The germline gives CDR1 MNHNY, CDR2 SVGAGI (reference sequence). Here the CDR3 reads CASRRPGQGGSGANVLTF. For the CDR3, the DNA is TGTGCCAGCAGACGACCGGGACAGGGAGGCTCTGGGGCCAACGTCCTGACTTTC.

This chain links TRBV13 with TRBJ1-3; possibly TRBD1 for D (6 bases). This CDR3 spans 21 amino acids. The germline CDR1 and CDR2 sequences are PRHDT and FYEKMQ (reference sequence). Trimming removed 2 bases at V and 1 base at J, with 27 bases between. The CDR3 DNA reads TGTGCCAGCAGCTTATTGAACGGGTTGGGCGGATCAAGGGGGTCTGGAAACACCATATATTTT. Encoded protein: CASSLLNGLGGSRGSGNTIYF.

The rearrangement links TRBV18 to TRBJ2-2; TRBD1 is a possible D gene (6 bases). The V end was cut by 5 bases, the J end by 3 bases, with 16 bases between. Looked up from germline, CDR1 is KGHSH and CDR2 is LQKENI. The CDR3 spans 16 residues. The CDR3 loop reads CASSSLQGTDTGELFF. DNA of the CDR3: TGTGCCAGCTCATCCCTACAGGGAACGGACACCGGGGAGCTGTTTTTT.

The chain recombines TRBV3-1 (or the pseudogene TRBV3-2) with TRBJ2-2, with TRBD2 matching 12 bases. Trimming took 1 base from V and 4 from J; bases not matched to a gene: 10. Germline V gene data show CDR1 as LGHDT and CDR2 as YNNKEL (reference sequence). The CDR3 covers 19 residues. CDR3 protein: CASSQVFLAGGPVTGELFF. CDR3 bases: TGTGCCAGCAGCCAAGTCTTCCTAGCGGGGGGGCCAGTCACCGGGGAGCTGTTTTTT.

The rearrangement uses TRBV7-3 and TRBJ2-2, with 10 bases matching TRBD2. This CDR3 has 18 amino acids. V shed 0 bases, J shed 0 bases, and the junction held 4 bases outside the gene matches. Per germline, CDR1 SGHTA and CDR2 FQGTGA. CDR3 DNA sequence: TGTGCCAGCAGCTTAACGGAAACTAGCGGGGCGAACACCGGGGAGCTGTTTTTT. Its translation: CASSLTETSGANTGELFF. The full variable domain, its missing parts supplied by reference TRBV7-3 and TRBJ2-2, is GAGVSQTPSNKVTEKGKYVELRCDPISGHTALYWYRQSLGQGPEFLIYFQGTGAADDSGLPNDRFFAVRPEGSVSTLKIQRTERGDSAVYLCASSLTETSGANTGELFFGEGSRLTVL.